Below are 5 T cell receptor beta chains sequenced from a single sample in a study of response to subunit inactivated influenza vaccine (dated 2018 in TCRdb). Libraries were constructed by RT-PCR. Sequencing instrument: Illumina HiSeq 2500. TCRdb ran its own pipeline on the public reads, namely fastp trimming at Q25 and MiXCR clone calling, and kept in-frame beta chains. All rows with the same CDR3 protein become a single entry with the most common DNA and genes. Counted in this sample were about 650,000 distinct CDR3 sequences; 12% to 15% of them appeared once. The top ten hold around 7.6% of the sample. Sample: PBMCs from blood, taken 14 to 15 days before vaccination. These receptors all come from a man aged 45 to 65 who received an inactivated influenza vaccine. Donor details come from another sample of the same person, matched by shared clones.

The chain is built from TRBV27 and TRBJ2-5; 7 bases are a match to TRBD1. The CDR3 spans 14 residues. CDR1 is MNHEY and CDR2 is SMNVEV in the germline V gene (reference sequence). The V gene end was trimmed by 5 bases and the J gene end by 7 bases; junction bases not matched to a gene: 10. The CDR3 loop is CASSKNRGGLTQYF. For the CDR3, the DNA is TGTGCCAGCAGTAAAAACAGGGGTGGGCTGACCCAGTACTTC.

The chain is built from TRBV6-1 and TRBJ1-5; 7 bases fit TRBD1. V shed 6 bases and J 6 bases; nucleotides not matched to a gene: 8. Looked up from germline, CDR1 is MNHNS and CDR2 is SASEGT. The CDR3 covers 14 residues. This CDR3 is CASRVWTGGQPQHF. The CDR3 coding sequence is TGTGCCAGCAGGGTTTGGACAGGCGGTCAGCCCCAGCATTTT.

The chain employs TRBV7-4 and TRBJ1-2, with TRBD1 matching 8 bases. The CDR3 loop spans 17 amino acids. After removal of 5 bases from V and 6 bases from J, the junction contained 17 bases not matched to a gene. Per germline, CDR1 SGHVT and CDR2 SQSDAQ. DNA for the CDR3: TGTGCCAGCAGCCCGTCCCGGGACAGGCCCTTTTTACATGGCTACACCTTC. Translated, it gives CASSPSRDRPFLHGYTF.

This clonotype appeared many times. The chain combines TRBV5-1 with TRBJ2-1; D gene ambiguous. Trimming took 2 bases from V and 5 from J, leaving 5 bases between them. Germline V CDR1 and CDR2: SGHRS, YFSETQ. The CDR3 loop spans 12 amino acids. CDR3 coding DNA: TGCGCCAGCAGCTTAGGCCACAATGAGCAGTTCTTC. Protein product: CASSLGHNEQFF.

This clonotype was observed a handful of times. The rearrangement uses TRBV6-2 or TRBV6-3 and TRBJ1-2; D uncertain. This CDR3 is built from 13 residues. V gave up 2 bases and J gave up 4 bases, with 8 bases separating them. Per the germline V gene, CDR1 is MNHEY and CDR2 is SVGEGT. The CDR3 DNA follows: TGTGCCAGCAGTTACAGGCGAAGCTATGGCTACACCTTC. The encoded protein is CASSYRRSYGYTF.